This is a list of T cell receptor beta chains from one sample in a study of T cells in localized non-small cell lung cancer. Profiled with immunoSEQ multiplex PCR; TCRdb holds only in-frame clones, not every one. The table records tens of thousands of clones, 86% of them present only once. This sample comprised peripheral blood mononuclear cells, obtained before any cancer treatment. All receptors come from a male donor aged 60 or over with stage II lung adenocarcinoma. The CDR3 runs from the conserved cysteine through the conserved F or W. The D gene is left open where the match is weak. Not all rows give a size; the values are once, few, many and, for expanded clones, a class.

J | V | D | length | size | CDR3 | DNA
TRBJ2-1 | TRBV5-1 | TRBD2 | 19 | NA | CASSPGQLLAGAGDNEQFF | TGCGCCAGCAGCCCCGGACAACTCCTAGCGGGAGCGGGGGACAATGAGCAGTTCTTC
TRBJ2-2 | TRBV10-3 | TRBD2 | 17 | once | CAISEPKGTSGTGELFF | TGTGCCATCAGTGAGCCGAAAGGGACTAGCGGCACCGGGGAGCTGTTTTTT
TRBJ2-6 | TRBV28 | NA | 15 | NA | CATNGGPSGANVLTF | TGTGCCACAAACGGGGGGCCCTCTGGGGCCAACGTCCTGACTTTC
TRBJ1-1 | TRBV28 | TRBD1 | 14 | few | CASRRQGAGTEAFF | TGTGCCAGCAGGCGACAGGGGGCTGGCACTGAAGCTTTCTTT
TRBJ1-1 | TRBV4-1 | TRBD1 | 15 | NA | CASSRNSQGVTEAFF | TGCGCCAGCAGCCGCAACTCCCAGGGGGTTACTGAAGCTTTCTTT
TRBJ2-6 | TRBV28 | NA | 14 | once | CASTRSSGANVLTF | TGTGCCAGCACGCGGAGCTCTGGGGCCAACGTCCTGACTTTC
TRBJ1-2 | TRBV4-1 | NA | 17 | NA | CASSHLFATERNYGYTF | TGCGCCAGCAGCCACCTCTTCGCGACCGAGCGTAACTATGGCTACACCTTC
TRBJ1-5 | TRBV14 | NA | 16 | NA | CASSQGRVLTNQPQHF | TGTGCCAGCAGCCAAGGTCGGGTGCTAACCAATCAGCCCCAGCATTTT
TRBJ2-5 | TRBV2 | NA | 15 | NA | CASSSVTSRGETQYF | TGTGCCAGCAGCTCCGTTACGTCCAGGGGAGAGACCCAGTACTTC
TRBJ2-7 | TRBV5-8 | NA | 16 | NA | CASSSITGTVSYEQYF | TGTGCCAGCAGCTCTATCACCGGGACGGTTTCCTACGAGCAGTACTTC
TRBJ1-4 | TRBV4-2 | NA | 15 | NA | CASSPEGTRDEKLFF | TGTGCCAGCAGCCCCGAGGGGACGCGAGATGAAAAACTGTTTTTT
TRBJ1-4 | TRBV6-6 | TRBD1 | 15 | NA | CASSVDRARGEKLFF | TGTGCCAGCAGTGTTGACAGGGCCCGGGGTGAAAAACTGTTTTTT
TRBJ2-7 | TRBV6-5 | NA | 14 | NA | CASSQTIRDPKQYF | TGTGCCAGCAGTCAAACGATACGGGACCCCAAGCAGTACTTC
TRBJ2-3 | TRBV29-1 | TRBD1 | 14 | NA | CSGTGTASTDTQYF | TGCAGCGGTACCGGGACAGCTAGCACAGATACGCAGTATTTT
TRBJ2-2 | TRBV28 | NA | 12 | NA | CASSLLTGELFF | TGTGCCAGCAGTTTATTGACCGGGGAGCTGTTTTTT
TRBJ2-1 | TRBV5-4 | TRBD1 | 15 | once | CASSPFGTGTNEQFF | TGTGCCAGCAGCCCCTTCGGGACAGGGACCAATGAGCAGTTCTTC
TRBJ1-5 | TRBV9 | NA | 15 | NA | CASSVDQGFNQPQHF | TGTGCCAGCAGCGTAGACCAGGGCTTCAATCAGCCCCAGCATTTT
TRBJ1-3 | TRBV5-1 | TRBD1 | 17 | NA | CASSLWTGGRAGNTIYF | TGCGCCAGCAGCCTTTGGACAGGGGGACGGGCTGGAAACACCATATATTTT
TRBJ2-1 | TRBV19 | NA | 12 | NA | CASSTDSNEQFF | TGTGCCAGTAGTACTGACAGCAATGAGCAGTTCTTC
TRBJ1-5 | TRBV11-2 | NA | 12 | few | CASSDSGQPQHF | TGTGCCAGCAGCGACAGTGGTCAGCCCCAGCATTTT
TRBJ2-1 | TRBV10-2 | NA | 15 | NA | CASSEQRAGYNEQFF | TGCGCCAGCAGTGAACAGAGGGCAGGCTACAATGAGCAGTTCTTC
TRBJ2-2 | TRBV5-1 | NA | 15 | NA | CASSLGQGGVGELFF | TGCGCCAGCAGCTTGGGACAGGGAGGAGTAGGGGAGCTGTTTTTT
TRBJ1-2 | TRBV5-1 | NA | 15 | NA | CASSLESAQIYGYTF | TGCGCCAGCAGCTTGGAGTCGGCTCAGATCTATGGCTACACCTTC
TRBJ1-2 | TRBV7-9 | NA | 16 | NA | CASSLTSGQANYGYTF | TGTGCCAGCAGCCTCACTTCCGGGCAGGCTAACTATGGCTACACCTTC
TRBJ1-1 | TRBV11-3 | TRBD1 | 13 | few | CASSQGQPANIFF | TGTGCCAGCAGCCAGGGACAGCCGGCGAACATTTTCTTT
TRBJ1-1 | TRBV9 | TRBD1 | 15 | NA | CASSPYGQGNTEAFF | TGTGCCAGCAGCCCTTACGGACAGGGGAACACTGAAGCTTTCTTT
TRBJ2-1 | TRBV18 | TRBD2 | 15 | NA | CASSPSGLAGVNEFF | TGTGCCAGCTCACCGTCGGGACTAGCGGGAGTAAATGAGTTCTTC
TRBJ1-1 | TRBV9 | TRBD1 | 16 | NA | CASSGFDRGWNTEAFF | TGTGCCAGCAGCGGGTTTGACAGGGGATGGAACACTGAAGCTTTCTTT
TRBJ2-2 | TRBV2 | NA | 14 | NA | CASRGGANTGELFF | TGTGCCAGCAGGGGCGGGGCGAACACCGGGGAGCTGTTTTTT
TRBJ1-1 | TRBV7-6 | TRBD1 | 13 | NA | CASSQGTATEAFF | TGTGCCAGCAGCCAGGGGACAGCCACTGAAGCTTTCTTT
TRBJ1-1 | TRBV11-1 | NA | 11 | few | CASSIITEAFF | TGTGCCAGCAGCATCATCACTGAAGCTTTCTTT
TRBJ2-1 | TRBV5-1 | NA | 12 | NA | CASSPVAGGTLF | NA
TRBJ2-1 | TRBV7-9 | NA | 15 | NA | CASSPGTFTYNEQFF | TGTGCCAGCAGCCCCGGGACTTTTACCTACAATGAGCAGTTCTTC
TRBJ1-2 | TRBV29-1 | NA | 13 | few | CSVGTGTGYGYTF | TGCAGCGTTGGTACGGGTACAGGGTATGGCTACACCTTC
TRBJ2-1 | TRBV30 | TRBD2 | 20 | NA | CAWSFKPGLAGGNSDNEQFF | TGTGCCTGGAGTTTTAAACCAGGACTAGCGGGAGGGAATTCGGACAATGAGCAGTTCTTC
TRBJ1-1 | TRBV5-1 | NA | 14 | NA | CASSYLQGNTEAFF | TGCGCCAGCAGCTATTTACAGGGGAACACTGAAGCTTTCTTT